The present T cell receptor (beta chain) was sequenced within a study of T cell responses to AZD1222 COVID-19 vaccine. Study-wide points: Compared with day 0, the breadth and depth of the Spike-specific TCR repertoire rose significantly after two doses of AZD1222.

CDR1 and CDR2 (germline): SGDLS, YYNGEE. J lost 4 bases, V lost 2 bases, and 2 bases had no gene match. This CDR3 is 13 amino acids long. Remarks on this clone: Antigen specificity is unknown.

Sequencing used immunoSEQ multiplex PCR; TCRdb keeps in-frame clones, though not all of them. The data hold approximately 140,000 clones, with about 92% observed a single time. The chain couples TRBV9 to TRBJ1-1; 7 bases fit TRBD1. Sequencing used peripheral blood, obtained 28 days after the second AZD1222 dose. This clonotype was obtained from an adult who received the AZD1222 COVID-19 vaccine. The CDR3 here is CASSVEGATEAFF. The CDR3 coding sequence is TGTGCCAGCAGCGTTGAGGGGGCCACTGAAGCTTTCTTT. Drawing the rest from reference TRBV9 and TRBJ1-1, the complete variable domain is DSGVTQTPKHLITATGQRVTLRCSPRSGDLSVYWYQQSLDQGLQFLIQYYNGEERAKGNILERFSAQQFPDLHSELNLSSLELGDSALYFCASSVEGATEAFFGQGTRLTVV.